These 19 T cell receptor beta chains came from one sample sequenced in a study of PD-L1 blockade in urothelial cancer. Here immunoSEQ multiplex PCR was the method, and the copy in TCRdb shows in-frame clones only, minus some. Altogether approximately 44,000 clones are present, about 89% being singletons, with the ten largest covering 6% to 8%. Time point: peripheral blood 6 weeks after treatment start. The specimen comprised PBMCs, sampled around atezolizumab (anti-PD-L1) treatment. These receptors were collected from a man in his 70s with urothelial cancer.

V and J are TRBV18 and TRBJ2-7, with 10 bases aligning to TRBD2. Germline CDR1 reads KGHSH; CDR2 reads LQKENI. The CDR3 is 15 residues long. With V trimmed by 5 bases and J by 2 bases, 6 bases remained unmatched. This CDR3 is CASSSWTSGTYEQYF. Here the CDR3 DNA reads TGTGCCAGCTCATCGTGGACTAGCGGAACCTACGAGCAGTACTTC.

The chain is built from TRBV15 and TRBJ2-2, with 12 nucleotides matching TRBD2. This CDR3 comprises 18 residues. V gave up 1 base and J gave up 4 bases; unmatched junction bases: 7. Germline CDR1 reads LNHNV; CDR2 reads YYDKDF (reference sequence). The CDR3: CATSRGLAGEGGTGELFF. The CDR3, as DNA: TGTGCCACCAGCAGAGGACTAGCGGGAGAGGGGGGCACCGGGGAGCTGTTTTTT.

The chain joins TRBV2 to TRBJ2-5, with D unresolved. V lost 6 bases and J 5 bases, leaving 4 bases between the germline ends. This CDR3 has 10 amino acids. The germline gives CDR1 SNHLY, CDR2 FYNNEI. The CDR3 DNA reads as TGTGCCAGCAGGAGGGAGACCCAGTACTTC. Protein sequence: CASRRETQYF.

CDR3 protein: CASSISVSTEAFF. CDR3 coding DNA: TGTGCCAGTAGTATAAGCGTGAGCACTGAAGCTTTCTTT. This rearrangement joins TRBV19 to TRBJ1-1; D not certain. CDR1 and CDR2 (germline): LNHDA, SQIVND (reference sequence). CDR3 length equals 13 residues. The V end lost 2 bases, the J end lost 4 bases, and 8 bases lay between the germline ends. The complete variable domain, with remaining parts taken from reference TRBV19 and TRBJ1-1, reads DGGITQSPKYLFRKEGQNVTLSCEQNLNHDAMYWYRQDPGQGLRLIYYSQIVNDFQKGDIAEGYSVSREKKESFPLTVTSAQKNPTAFYLCASSISVSTEAFFGQGTRLTVV.

The chain's CDR3 is CASSLTTGSVPNEQFF. The CDR3 nucleotides are TGCGCCAGCAGCCTGACCACAGGTTCGGTACCCAATGAGCAGTTCTTC. The rearrangement links TRBV5-1 to TRBJ2-1; D is perhaps TRBD1 (5 bases). The CDR3 runs 16 residues. Germline-derived CDR1 and CDR2 are SGHRS and YFSETQ. V dropped 4 bases and J dropped 6 bases, with 20 bases sitting between them. Looking up the rest from reference TRBV5-1 and TRBJ2-1 gives the full variable domain: KAGVTQTPRYLIKTRGQQVTLSCSPISGHRSVSWYQQTPGQGLQFLFEYFSETQRNKGNFPGRFSGRQFSNSRSEMNVSTLELGDSALYLCASSLTTGSVPNEQFFGPGTRLTVL.

This clone showed up just once. The V call is TRBV11-3, the J call TRBJ2-1, with 7 bases matching TRBD2. CDR1 and CDR2 from the germline V gene are SGHNT and YENEEA. This CDR3 comprises 16 residues. With 2 bases clipped from V and 1 base from J, the junction kept 5 bases outside the gene matches. CDR3 DNA sequence: TGTGCCAGCAGCTTATTAAGGCGGGAGTCCTACAATGAGCAGTTCTTC. Protein sequence: CASSLLRRESYNEQFF.

The chain is built from TRBV5-1 and TRBJ2-2; a possible D gene is TRBD2 (6 bases). The CDR3 consists of 14 residues. Germline V CDR1 and CDR2: SGHRS, YFSETQ. The ends were cut back, 0 bases at V and 6 bases at J, with 9 bases in the middle. The CDR3 nucleotides read TGCGCCAGCAGCTTGGTCGGGGAGGCCGGGGAGCTGTTTTTT. It encodes CASSLVGEAGELFF.

The chain employs TRBV7-2 and TRBJ2-1; TRBD1 aligns across 12 bases. Looked up from germline, CDR1 is SGHTA and CDR2 is FQGNSA. V was pared by 5 bases and J by 8 bases, with 7 bases of the junction left unmatched. The CDR3 has 15 residues. The CDR3 nucleotides are TGTGCCAGCAGCGCCCGCGGGACAGGGGGCTATGAGCAGTTCTTC. Amino acid sequence: CASSARGTGGYEQFF.

The V gene is TRBV6-5, the J gene TRBJ2-7; D uncertain. V lost 7 bases to trimming and J lost 3 bases, with 16 bases between them. This CDR3 comprises 14 residues. Germline loops: CDR1 MNHEY, CDR2 SVGAGI. CDR3 sequence reads: CASTLISYYYEQYF. The CDR3 nucleotides are TGTGCCAGCACCCTCATTTCCTATTACTACGAGCAGTACTTC.

This clone was recorded only once. The chain uses TRBV7-9 and TRBJ2-7; the match to TRBD1 covers 8 bases. Germline V gives CDR1 SEHNR, CDR2 FQNEAQ (reference sequence). The CDR3 is 15 amino acids. The trim removed 6 bases at V and 2 bases at J, leaving 9 bases unmatched. For the CDR3, the DNA is TGTGCCAGCAGACCTGGGACAGGCAATCCCTACGAGCAGTACTTC. Translated: CASRPGTGNPYEQYF.

CDR3 sequence (DNA): TGTGCCAGCAAACGGACAGGGCCTTACACCGGGGAGCTGTTTTTT. Amino acid sequence: CASKRTGPYTGELFF. This chain joins TRBV6-5 and TRBJ2-2, with TRBD1 matching over 8 bases. This CDR3 spans 15 amino acids. CDR1 and CDR2 (germline): MNHEY, SVGAGI. Germline trimming cut 7 bases from V and 3 bases from J; bases unmatched to any gene: 7.

The chain has TRBV7-8 and TRBJ2-1, with TRBD1 as a possible D gene (6 bases). This CDR3 comprises 15 residues. Trimming stripped 3 bases from V and 7 bases from J, with 16 bases between. Germline values: CDR1 SGHVS, CDR2 FQNEAQ. DNA for the CDR3: TGTGCCAGCAGCTTTGGGGGCTTGGGAAAGAATGAGCAGTTCTTC. This encodes CASSFGGLGKNEQFF. The full variable domain, rest sourced from reference TRBV7-8 and TRBJ2-1, is GAGVSQSPRYKVAKRGQDVALRCDPISGHVSLFWYQQALGQGPEFLTYFQNEAQLDKSGLPSDRFFAERPEGSVSTLKIQRTQQEDSAVYLCASSFGGLGKNEQFFGPGTRLTVL.

V is TRBV9 and J is TRBJ1-1; 8 bases fit TRBD1. V was clipped by 0 bases and J by 0 bases; unmatched bases: 7. CDR3 length: 17 amino acids. Germline V gene lookup returns CDR1 SGDLS and CDR2 YYNGEE. CDR3 amino acids: CASSVDPGGGMNTEAFF. The CDR3 DNA follows: TGTGCCAGCAGCGTAGACCCAGGGGGCGGGATGAACACTGAAGCTTTCTTT.

The V gene is TRBV7-9, the J gene TRBJ2-7, with D perhaps matching TRBD2 (7 bases). Germline values: CDR1 SEHNR, CDR2 FQNEAQ (reference sequence). V was shortened by 1 base and J by 5 bases, with 15 bases between the two germline ends. The CDR3 consists of 15 residues. The CDR3 is CASSLVGGGGNEQYF. The CDR3 bases are TGTGCCAGCAGCTTAGTTGGGGGAGGGGGAAACGAGCAGTACTTC.

This chain connects TRBV21-1 to TRBJ2-7; the D segment call TRBD2 is taken from the table without a DNA check. TRBV21-1 is recorded as a pseudogene. The CDR3 runs to 16 residues. The CDR3 is CASGTDGLAGVREQYF. The CDR3 DNA is TGTGCCAGCGGAACGGACGGACTAGCGGGAGTCAGGGAGCAGTACTTC.

The chain is built from TRBV25-1 and TRBJ2-3, with TRBD1 matching over 9 bases. Germline assignment: CDR1 MGHDK and CDR2 SYGVNS. The CDR3 runs to 16 residues. J was trimmed by 4 bases and V by 5 bases; bases with no gene match: 10. The CDR3 sequence is CASSPDRGFFADTQYF. CDR3 sequence (DNA): TGTGCCAGCAGTCCAGACAGGGGGTTTTTTGCAGATACGCAGTATTTT.

The chain is built from TRBV10-3 and TRBJ2-1, with TRBD2 matching 15 bases. Germline CDR1 and CDR2: ENHRY and SYGVKD. The CDR3 is 15 amino acids. The trim removed 7 bases at V and 8 bases at J, leaving 6 bases unmatched. As DNA, the CDR3 is TGTGCCATCACCCCTGGGACTAGCGGGAGGTATGAGCAGTTCTTC. As protein: CAITPGTSGRYEQFF.

The rearrangement joins TRBV28 to TRBJ2-1, with TRBD2 matching 9 bases. CDR1 is MDHEN and CDR2 is SYDVKM in the germline V gene. V gave up 0 bases and J gave up 2 bases; unmatched junction bases: 5. CDR3 length: 17 amino acids. The CDR3 nucleotides are TGTGCCAGCAGTTTATGGGAGAGCGGGAGGACCTACAATGAGCAGTTCTTC. It specifies CASSLWESGRTYNEQFF.

The V and J genes are TRBV27 and TRBJ2-7; 12 positions agree with TRBD2. CDR1 MNHEY and CDR2 SMNVEV come from the germline V gene (reference sequence). The CDR3 spans 16 residues. The ends lost 8 bases at V and 0 bases at J; junction bases unmatched: 8. The CDR3 loop is CASSLAGGRSSYEQYF. CDR3 nucleotide sequence: TGTGCCAGCTCTCTAGCGGGAGGGCGGAGCTCCTACGAGCAGTACTTC.